This T cell receptor (beta chain) was profiled in a study of T-cell memory formation after mild COVID-19. About the research overall: TCR clusters were mostly donor specific.

General study points: Prior to infection, memory already included some responding clones, suggesting cross-reactive memory joined.

UMIs and sample barcodes were carried by the TCR alpha and TCR beta cDNA libraries that 5'RACE produced using constant-segment primers. A single record per CDR3 protein comes from TCRdb applying MiXCR to the 5' RACE reads. The sample holds around 250,000 distinct CDR3 sequences, approximately 15% seen once. This clonotype was seen many times. Its antigen is not identified. Trimming at V came to 1 base and at J to 3 bases, leaving 9 bases not matched to a gene. Germline V lookup: CDR1 SQVTM, CDR2 ANQGSEA. This CDR3 is built from 16 residues. The chain has TRBV29-1 and TRBJ2-3; 8 nucleotides match TRBD1. The sequencing sample was made of PBMCs or a T cell subset sorted from them (not recorded which). The receptor was derived from a man in his late teens or twenties who had mild COVID-19 (a few samples of this study predate the infection). Cell type and time point are not known. The CDR3 reads CSVEVWDRTGTDTQYF. In DNA, the CDR3 is TGCAGCGTTGAAGTATGGGACAGGACAGGTACAGATACGCAGTATTTT.